This TCR beta chain was captured in a study of T cells in Graves' hyperthyroidism and ophthalmopathy. Study results and caveats: Expanded thyroid clonotypes (above 0.001) were mostly also found in blood.

The V gene end was trimmed by 7 bases and the J gene end by 10 bases; junction bases not matched to a gene: 12. Germline CDR1 reads MNHGY; CDR2 reads SAAAGT. The CDR3 is made up of 14 amino acids. Template material for amplifying TCR beta CDR3 regions consisted of RNA transcripts. The HTBI primer set drove a first-round RT-PCR of the TCR CDR3. TCRdb independently ran MiXCR on the multiplex PCR reads; one entry per CDR3 protein. Of hundreds of thousands of distinct CDR3 sequences in the sample, less than 25% are singletons; the top ten hold 30% to 40%. At least 3 on the Clinical Activity Score was recorded for ophthalmopathy patients, who also had NOSPECS grade at least 4 and duration under 3 months. Diagnosis relied on clinical symptoms, serum thyroxine and TRAb, thyroid ultrasound and orbital computed tomography. This clonotype was recorded many times. The target antigen is unknown.

This clonotype originated in a young man with Graves' ophthalmopathy. The gene calls are TRBV6-8 and TRBJ2-1, with 8 bases lining up with TRBD2. The material sequenced was blood. The CDR3 sequence is CASIPRGTSWEQFF. Here the CDR3 DNA reads TGTGCCAGCATCCCCCGGGGGACTAGTTGGGAGCAGTTCTTC.